This TCR beta chain is drawn from a study of regulatory T cells in long-lasting Graves disease. The time point was: newly diagnosed GD, antithyroid drugs for less than 3 months. From PBMCs, RNA was extracted and then used to make the TCR library. Researchers made TCR beta libraries by using iRepertoire HTBI primers and running Arm-PCR on CDR3 regions. Each CDR3 protein gets one entry after TCRdb re-called the multiplex PCR reads with MiXCR. Of over 300,000 distinct CDR3 sequences in the sample, around 15% were seen once. This clonotype came up many times. This CDR3 has 17 amino acids. V lost 5 bases, J lost 8 bases, and 14 bases stayed unmatched. Germline CDR1 reads DFQATT; CDR2 reads SNEGSKA (reference sequence).

The clonotype originates from a female donor with Graves disease. The chain combines TRBV20-1 with TRBJ2-1; 14 positions agree with TRBD2. Sequencing was performed on peripheral blood mononuclear cells (PBMCs), taken at new diagnosis, from a patient treated with antithyroid drugs. The CDR3 nucleotides read TGCAGTGCTCCAGGACTAGCGGGGGGCTCCGTTGGGGATGAGCAGTTCTTC. Translating gives CSAPGLAGGSVGDEQFF.